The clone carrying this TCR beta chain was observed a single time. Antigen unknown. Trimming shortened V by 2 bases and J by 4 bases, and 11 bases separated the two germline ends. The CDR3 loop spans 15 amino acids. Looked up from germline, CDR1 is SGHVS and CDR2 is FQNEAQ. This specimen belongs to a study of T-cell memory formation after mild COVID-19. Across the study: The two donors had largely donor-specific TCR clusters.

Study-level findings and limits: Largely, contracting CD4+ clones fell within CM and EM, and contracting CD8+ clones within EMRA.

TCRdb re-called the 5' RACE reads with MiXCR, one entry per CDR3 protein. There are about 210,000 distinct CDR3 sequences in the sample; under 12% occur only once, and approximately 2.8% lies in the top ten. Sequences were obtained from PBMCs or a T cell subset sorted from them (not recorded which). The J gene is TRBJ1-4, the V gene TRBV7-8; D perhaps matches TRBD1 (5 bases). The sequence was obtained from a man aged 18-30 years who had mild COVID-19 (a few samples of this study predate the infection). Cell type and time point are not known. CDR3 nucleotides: TGTGCCAGCAGCTTATTAGGGACCTATAATGAAAAACTGTTTTTT. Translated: CASSLLGTYNEKLFF. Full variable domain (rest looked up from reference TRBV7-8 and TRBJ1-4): GAGVSQSPRYKVAKRGQDVALRCDPISGHVSLFWYQQALGQGPEFLTYFQNEAQLDKSGLPSDRFFAERPEGSVSTLKIQRTQQEDSAVYLCASSLLGTYNEKLFFGSGTQLSVL.